This T cell receptor beta chain emerged from a study of blood T cell repertoires in COVID-19. For the study at large: Acute and convalescent COVID-19 specimens originated in the United States, Italy and Spain. From T cells, B-cell-depleted T cells, or PBMCs came the material, which was cDNA or gDNA.

Per the original data handling: Reference gene primer amplification yielded estimated nucleated cell counts. Measured with immunoSEQ multiplex PCR; TCRdb has only the in-frame clones, and not every one. The DNA gave D and trimming, while V, J and clone size come from that table. The data hold 200,000 to 300,000 clones, with about 90% observed a single time. The germline CDR1 and CDR2 sequences are MNHEY and SVGAGI. The V gene lost 0 bases and the J gene lost 0 bases, with 9 bases spanning the gap. The CDR3 runs to 16 residues. The TCR originated in a woman aged 35 to 49 who had recovered from COVID-19. The source material was peripheral blood. V and J are TRBV6-5 and TRBJ1-3; D unclear. The CDR3 here is CASSYSHPVSGNTIYF. The DNA of the CDR3 is TGTGCCAGCAGTTACTCTCACCCGGTCTCTGGAAACACCATATATTTT.